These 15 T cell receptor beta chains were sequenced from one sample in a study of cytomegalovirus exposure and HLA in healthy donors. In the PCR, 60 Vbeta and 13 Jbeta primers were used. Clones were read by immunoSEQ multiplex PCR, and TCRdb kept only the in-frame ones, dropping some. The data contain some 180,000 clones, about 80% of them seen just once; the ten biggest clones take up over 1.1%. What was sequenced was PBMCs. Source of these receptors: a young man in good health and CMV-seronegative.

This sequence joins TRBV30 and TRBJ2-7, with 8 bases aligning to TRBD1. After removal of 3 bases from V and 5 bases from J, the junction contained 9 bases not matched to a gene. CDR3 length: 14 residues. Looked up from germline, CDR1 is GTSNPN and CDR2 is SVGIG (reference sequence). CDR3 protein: CAWRRAGGYNEQYF. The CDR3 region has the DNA TGTGCCTGGAGAAGGGCAGGGGGCTATAACGAGCAGTACTTC. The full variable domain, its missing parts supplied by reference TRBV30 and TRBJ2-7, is SQTIHQWPATLVQPVGSPLSLECTVEGTSNPNLYWYRQAAGRGLQLLFYSVGIGQISSEVPQNLSASRPQDRQFILSSKKLLLSDSGFYLCAWRRAGGYNEQYFGPGTRLTVT.

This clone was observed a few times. The CDR3 sequence is CASSQKKGGSVPSGANVLTF. In nucleotides, the CDR3 is TGCGCCAGCAGCCAAAAGAAGGGGGGGTCCGTCCCCTCTGGGGCCAACGTCCTGACTTTC. The chain couples TRBV4-3 to TRBJ2-6; D possibly corresponds to TRBD2 (7 bases). The germline V and J ends were trimmed by 2 bases and 0 bases, with 20 bases remaining between them. The CDR3 consists of 20 residues. Germline V gives CDR1 LGHNA, CDR2 YSLEER.

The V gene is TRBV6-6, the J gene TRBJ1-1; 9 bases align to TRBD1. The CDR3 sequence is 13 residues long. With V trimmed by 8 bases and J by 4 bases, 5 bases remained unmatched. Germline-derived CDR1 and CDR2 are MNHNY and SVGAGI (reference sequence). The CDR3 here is CASLQGAFTEAFF. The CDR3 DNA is TGTGCCAGCTTACAGGGGGCTTTCACTGAAGCTTTCTTT.

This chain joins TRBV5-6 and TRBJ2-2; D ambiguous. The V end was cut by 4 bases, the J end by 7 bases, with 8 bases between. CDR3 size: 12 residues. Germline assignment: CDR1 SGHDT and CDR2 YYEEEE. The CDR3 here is CASSPSYGELFF. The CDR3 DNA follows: TGTGCCAGCAGCCCCAGTTACGGGGAGCTGTTTTTT.

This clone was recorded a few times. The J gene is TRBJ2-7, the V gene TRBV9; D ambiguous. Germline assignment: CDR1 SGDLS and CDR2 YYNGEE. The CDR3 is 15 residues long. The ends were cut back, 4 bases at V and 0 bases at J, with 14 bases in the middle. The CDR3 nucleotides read TGTGCCAGCAGCCCCCGACTTTCCAGCTCCTACGAGCAGTACTTC. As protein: CASSPRLSSSYEQYF. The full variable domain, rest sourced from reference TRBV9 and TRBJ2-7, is DSGVTQTPKHLITATGQRVTLRCSPRSGDLSVYWYQQSLDQGLQFLIQYYNGEERAKGNILERFSAQQFPDLHSELNLSSLELGDSALYFCASSPRLSSSYEQYFGPGTRLTVT.

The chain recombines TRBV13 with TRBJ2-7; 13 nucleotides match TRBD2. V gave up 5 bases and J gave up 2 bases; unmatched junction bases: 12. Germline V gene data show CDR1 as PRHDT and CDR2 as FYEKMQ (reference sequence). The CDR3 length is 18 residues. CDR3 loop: CASSPGLAGAVMAYEQYF. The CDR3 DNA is TGTGCCAGCAGCCCCGGACTAGCGGGGGCCGTTATGGCCTACGAGCAGTACTTC.

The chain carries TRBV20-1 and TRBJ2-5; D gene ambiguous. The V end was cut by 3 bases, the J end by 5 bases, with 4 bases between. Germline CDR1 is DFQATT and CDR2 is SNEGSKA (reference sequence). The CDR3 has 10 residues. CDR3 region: CSASGETQYF. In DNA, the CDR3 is TGCAGTGCTAGCGGGGAGACCCAGTACTTC.

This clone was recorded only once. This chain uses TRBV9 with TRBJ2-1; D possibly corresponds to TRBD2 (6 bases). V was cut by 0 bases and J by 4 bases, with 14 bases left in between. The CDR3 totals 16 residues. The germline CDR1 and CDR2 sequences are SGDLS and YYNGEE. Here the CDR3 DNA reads TGTGCCAGCAGCGTAGTATCTGGGGCGGGGTACAATGAGCAGTTCTTC. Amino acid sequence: CASSVVSGAGYNEQFF.

The CDR3 DNA follows: TGTGCCAGCAGTGAAGGATTTGGGCCCCCGGAGGAAGGCTACACCTTC. Its protein product is CASSEGFGPPEEGYTF. The rearrangement joins TRBV6-1 to TRBJ1-2, with D unresolved. Trimming removed 1 base from V and 8 bases from J, with 20 bases in between. Germline loops: CDR1 MNHNS, CDR2 SASEGT. This CDR3 spans 16 amino acids.

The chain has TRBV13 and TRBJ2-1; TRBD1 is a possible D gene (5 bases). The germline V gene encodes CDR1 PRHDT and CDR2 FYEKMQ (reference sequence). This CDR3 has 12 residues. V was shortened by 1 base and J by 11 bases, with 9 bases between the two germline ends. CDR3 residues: CASSLERGQQFF. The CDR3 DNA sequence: TGTGCCAGCAGCTTAGAAAGGGGCCAGCAGTTCTTC.

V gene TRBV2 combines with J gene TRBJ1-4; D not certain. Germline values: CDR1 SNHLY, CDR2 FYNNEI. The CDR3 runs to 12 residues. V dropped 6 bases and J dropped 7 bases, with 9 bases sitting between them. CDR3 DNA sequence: TGTGCCAGCAGGACACAGCTTGAAAAACTGTTTTTT. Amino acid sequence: CASRTQLEKLFF.

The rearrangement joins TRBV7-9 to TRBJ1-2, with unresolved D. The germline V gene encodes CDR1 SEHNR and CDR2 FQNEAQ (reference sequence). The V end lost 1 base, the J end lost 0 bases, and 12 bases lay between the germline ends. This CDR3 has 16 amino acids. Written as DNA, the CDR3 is TGTGCCAGCAGCTTAGGACGGGAAGAAGCTAACTATGGCTACACCTTC. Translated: CASSLGREEANYGYTF.

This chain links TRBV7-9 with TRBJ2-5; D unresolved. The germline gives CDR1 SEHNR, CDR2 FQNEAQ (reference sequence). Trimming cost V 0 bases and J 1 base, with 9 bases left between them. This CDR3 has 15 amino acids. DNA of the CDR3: TGTGCCAGCAGCTTAGCCGGCGGATTCCAAGAGACCCAGTACTTC. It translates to CASSLAGGFQETQYF.

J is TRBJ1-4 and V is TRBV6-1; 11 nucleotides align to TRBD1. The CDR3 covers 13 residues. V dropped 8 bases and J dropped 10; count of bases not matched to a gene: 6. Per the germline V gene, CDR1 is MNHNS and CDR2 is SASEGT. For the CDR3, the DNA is TGTGCCAGCGGGGGACAGGGGGTCGGAAAACTGTTTTTT. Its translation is CASGGQGVGKLFF.

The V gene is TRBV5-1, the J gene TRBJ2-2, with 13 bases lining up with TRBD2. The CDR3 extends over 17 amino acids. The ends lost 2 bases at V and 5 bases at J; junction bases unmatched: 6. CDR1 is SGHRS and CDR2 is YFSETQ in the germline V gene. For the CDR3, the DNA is TGCGCCAGCAGCTTCGGACTAGCGGGAGTATTAACCGGGGAGCTGTTTTTT. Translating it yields CASSFGLAGVLTGELFF.